The T cell receptor (beta chain) described here comes from a study of glioma-infiltrating T cells after dendritic cell vaccination. About this clone: What it binds is not known.

Overall study findings and caveats: Survival was not directly related to TCR clonality in these patients.

Produced via immunoSEQ multiplex PCR; TCRdb's table is partial and in-frame only. The sample consists of fewer than 100,000 clones, 65% to 90% of them appearing once. This sample comprised blood, obtained before dendritic cell vaccination. The origin of this receptor is a human donor with glioblastoma.

The CDR3 DNA follows: TGCGCCAGCAGCCAAGTTCGGTACAATGAGCAGTTCTTC. It specifies CASSQVRYNEQFF. V gene TRBV4-1 combines with J gene TRBJ2-1; no reliable D call. Germline CDR1 reads MGHRA; CDR2 reads YSYEKL. This CDR3 has 13 amino acids. With 1 base removed from V and 4 bases from J, the gap between germline ends came to 5 bases.